The 5 T cell receptor beta chains below were found in one sample sequenced in a study of response to subunit inactivated influenza vaccine. TCRdb analysed the RT-PCR reads with MiXCR anew, one entry per CDR3 protein. The top ten clones hold more than 9% of a sample with about 650,000 distinct CDR3 sequences, around 14% of them seen once. The source material was PBMCs from blood, sampled approximately 12 days after vaccination. The receptors were sampled from a man aged 45-60 years who received an inactivated influenza vaccine.

The gene calls are TRBV20-1 and TRBJ1-1; tentatively, D is TRBD1 (6 bases). CDR3 length equals 14 residues. CDR1 and CDR2 from the germline V gene are DFQATT and SNEGSKA (reference sequence). The V end lost 0 bases, the J end lost 5 bases, and 13 bases lay between the germline ends. The CDR3 loop reads CSARDGGAGTEAFF. CDR3 nucleotides: TGCAGTGCTAGAGACGGGGGCGCGGGGACTGAAGCTTTCTTT.

Only a few counts were recorded for this clonotype. J is TRBJ2-1 and V is TRBV10-3, with TRBD2 matching over 11 bases. Per germline, CDR1 ENHRY and CDR2 SYGVKD. The CDR3 has 17 amino acids. Unmatched junction bases numbered 8, after V lost 5 bases and J lost 2 bases. CDR3 loop: CAISSKTSGIAYNEQFF. The CDR3 DNA is TGTGCCATCAGTTCAAAGACTAGCGGGATCGCCTACAATGAGCAGTTCTTC.

The chain carries TRBV6-5 and TRBJ2-1; D tentatively fits TRBD1 or TRBD2 (6 bases each). Germline V gene lookup returns CDR1 MNHEY and CDR2 SVGAGI. V shed 1 base and J shed 5 bases, with 24 bases lying between them. The CDR3 loop spans 19 amino acids. The CDR3 protein is CASSYWASDLQGKNNEQFF. The DNA for the CDR3 is TGTGCCAGCAGTTACTGGGCTAGCGACCTACAGGGCAAAAACAATGAGCAGTTCTTC.

This clonotype was recorded a few times. This chain joins TRBV27 and TRBJ2-3; D gene ambiguous. V lost 0 bases and J 6 bases, leaving 10 bases between the germline ends. The CDR3 spans 14 residues. The V gene's germline CDR1 is MNHEY and CDR2 SMNVEV (reference sequence). This chain's CDR3 is CASSLSLGRDTQYF. The CDR3 nucleotides are TGTGCCAGCAGTTTATCTCTTGGACGGGATACGCAGTATTTT.

The chain recombines TRBV7-9 with TRBJ2-1; 7 nucleotides line up with TRBD1. The CDR3 is made up of 15 amino acids. Unmatched junction bases numbered 8, after V lost 3 bases and J lost 6 bases. Germline values: CDR1 SEHNR, CDR2 FQNEAQ (reference sequence). In DNA, the CDR3 is TGTGCCAGCAGCTTTGCAAAGGGACAGATCAATGAGCAGTTCTTC. Its translation: CASSFAKGQINEQFF.